This T cell receptor beta chain comes out of a study of cytomegalovirus exposure and HLA in healthy donors. Looking at the study overall: Around 89 million unique TCRs from HLA-typed donors made up an early data release.

On this clone itself: The antigen is undetermined.

Notes on the study in general: In vitro testing confirmed a few CMV-associated chains as specific for CMV antigens. What a later analysis showed was that several of the most significant clusters appeared linked to common viral pathogens. In a later analysis, the majority of CMV-associated beta chains seemingly showed HLA restriction.

Primers included in the PCR were 60 Vbeta and 13 Jbeta primers. Assay used: immunoSEQ multiplex PCR; TCRdb lists only in-frame clones, some missing. Among approximately 150,000 clones, over 70% were seen once, and the ten largest hold 6.5% to 9%. This receptor was identified in a middle-aged woman in good health and CMV-seropositive. Input material: PBMCs.

The CDR3 nucleotides read TGTGCCAGCTCACGACCGGGACAGGGGGGCACCGGGGAGCTGTTTTTT. Protein sequence: CASSRPGQGGTGELFF. The rearrangement uses TRBV18 and TRBJ2-2, with TRBD1 matching 11 bases. The CDR3 consists of 16 residues. Germline CDR1 and CDR2: KGHSH and LQKENI. The J segment lost 4 bases and the V segment lost 4 bases, leaving 5 bases of the junction unmatched.